What follows describes a single T cell receptor (beta chain). Per the study methods: Nucleated cell counts were estimated from reference gene primer amplification. Method: immunoSEQ multiplex PCR; TCRdb's copy keeps in-frame clones and lacks some. V and J calls and clone size are as listed in that table; D and trimming were resolved from the DNA. This sample has about 140,000 clones; roughly 82% occur once, and the top ten carry roughly 10%. CDR3 length equals 18 residues. V shed 7 bases, J shed 3 bases, and the junction held 8 bases outside the gene matches. CDR1 and CDR2 from the germline V gene are SGHTA and FQGNSA. The sample comes from a study of blood T cell repertoires in COVID-19. Study-level information: The study drew acute and convalescent COVID-19 samples from the United States, Italy and Spain. From T cells, B-cell-depleted T cells, or PBMCs came the material, which was cDNA or gDNA.

The material sequenced was peripheral blood. The chain carries TRBV7-2 and TRBJ2-2, with 16 bases lining up with TRBD2. The origin of this receptor is a man in his 60s with active or convalescent COVID-19. CDR3 residues: CASTPPGLAGGHTGELFF. The CDR3 region has the DNA TGTGCCAGCACCCCACCGGGACTAGCGGGAGGGCACACCGGGGAGCTGTTTTTT.